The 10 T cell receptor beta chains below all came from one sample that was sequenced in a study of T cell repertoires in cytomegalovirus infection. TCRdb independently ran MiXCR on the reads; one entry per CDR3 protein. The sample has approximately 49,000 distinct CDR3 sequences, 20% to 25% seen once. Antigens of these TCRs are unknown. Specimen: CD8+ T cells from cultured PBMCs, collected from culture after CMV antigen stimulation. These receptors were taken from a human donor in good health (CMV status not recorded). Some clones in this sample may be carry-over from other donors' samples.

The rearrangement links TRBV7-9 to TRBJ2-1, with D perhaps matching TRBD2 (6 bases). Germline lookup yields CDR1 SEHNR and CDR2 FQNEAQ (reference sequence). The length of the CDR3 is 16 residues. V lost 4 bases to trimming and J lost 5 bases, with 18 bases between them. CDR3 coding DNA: TGTGCCAGCAGCTCGGGACTCTCCAATCCTAACAATGAGCAGTTCTTC. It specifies CASSSGLSNPNNEQFF.

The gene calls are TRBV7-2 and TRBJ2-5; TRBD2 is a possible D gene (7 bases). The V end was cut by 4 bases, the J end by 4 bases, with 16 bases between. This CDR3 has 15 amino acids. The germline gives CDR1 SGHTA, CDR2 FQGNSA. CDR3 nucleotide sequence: TGTGCCAGCAGCTCGGTCCCAGGGGAGGGAGAGACCCAGTACTTC. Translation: CASSSVPGEGETQYF. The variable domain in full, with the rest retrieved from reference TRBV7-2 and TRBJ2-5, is GAGVSQSPSNKVTEKGKDVELRCDPISGHTALYWYRQSLGQGLEFLIYFQGNSAPDKSGLPSDRFSAERTGGSVSTLTIQRTQQEDSAVYLCASSSVPGEGETQYFGPGTRLLVL.

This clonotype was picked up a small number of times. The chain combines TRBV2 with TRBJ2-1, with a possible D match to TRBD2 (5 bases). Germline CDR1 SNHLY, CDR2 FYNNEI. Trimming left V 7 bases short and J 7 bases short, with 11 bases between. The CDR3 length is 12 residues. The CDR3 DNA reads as TGTGCCAGCATACGAAGGAGGAATGAGCAGTTCTTC. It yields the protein CASIRRRNEQFF.

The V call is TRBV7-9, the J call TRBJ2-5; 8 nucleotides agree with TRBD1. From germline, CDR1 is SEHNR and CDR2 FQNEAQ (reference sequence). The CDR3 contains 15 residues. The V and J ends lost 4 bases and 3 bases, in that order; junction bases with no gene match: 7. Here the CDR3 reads CASSSKGQEKETQYF. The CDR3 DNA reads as TGTGCCAGCAGCTCCAAGGGACAGGAGAAAGAGACCCAGTACTTC.

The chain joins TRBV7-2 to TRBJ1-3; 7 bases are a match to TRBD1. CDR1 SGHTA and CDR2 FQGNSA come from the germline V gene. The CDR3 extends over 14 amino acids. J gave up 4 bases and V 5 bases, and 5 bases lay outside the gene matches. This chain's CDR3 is CASSPQGSGNTIYF. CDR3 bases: TGTGCCAGCAGCCCACAGGGGAGCGGAAACACCATATATTTT. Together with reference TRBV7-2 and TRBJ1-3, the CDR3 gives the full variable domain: GAGVSQSPSNKVTEKGKDVELRCDPISGHTALYWYRQSLGQGLEFLIYFQGNSAPDKSGLPSDRFSAERTGGSVSTLTIQRTQQEDSAVYLCASSPQGSGNTIYFGEGSWLTVV.

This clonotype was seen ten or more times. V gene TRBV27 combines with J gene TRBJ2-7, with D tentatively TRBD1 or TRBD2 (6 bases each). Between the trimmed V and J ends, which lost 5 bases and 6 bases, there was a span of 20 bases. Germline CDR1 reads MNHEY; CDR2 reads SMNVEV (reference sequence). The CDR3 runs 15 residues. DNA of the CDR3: TGTGCCAGCAGTACCTCCTTTAGGGGGGTCAGCGAGCAGTACTTC. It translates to CASSTSFRGVSEQYF.

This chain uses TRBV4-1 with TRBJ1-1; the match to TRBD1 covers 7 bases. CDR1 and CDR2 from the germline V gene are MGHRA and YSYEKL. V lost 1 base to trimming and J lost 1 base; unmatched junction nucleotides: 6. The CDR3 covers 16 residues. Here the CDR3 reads CASSQGTGSGNTEAFF. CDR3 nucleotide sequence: TGCGCCAGCAGCCAAGGGACAGGCTCGGGGAACACTGAAGCTTTCTTT.

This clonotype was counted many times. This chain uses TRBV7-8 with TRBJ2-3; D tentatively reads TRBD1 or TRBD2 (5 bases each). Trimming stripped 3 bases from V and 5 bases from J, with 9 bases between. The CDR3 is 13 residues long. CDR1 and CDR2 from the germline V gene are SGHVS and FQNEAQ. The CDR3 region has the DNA TGTGCCAGCAGCTTGGGGACGGGAGATACGCAGTATTTT. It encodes CASSLGTGDTQYF. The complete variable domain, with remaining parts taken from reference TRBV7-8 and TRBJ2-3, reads GAGVSQSPRYKVAKRGQDVALRCDPISGHVSLFWYQQALGQGPEFLTYFQNEAQLDKSGLPSDRFFAERPEGSVSTLKIQRTQQEDSAVYLCASSLGTGDTQYFGPGTRLTVL.

In DNA, the CDR3 is TGTGCCAGCAGCGTATCCCTTCAGACAGGACATACTGAAGCTTTCTTT. It specifies CASSVSLQTGHTEAFF. V is TRBV9 and J is TRBJ1-1, with D perhaps matching TRBD1 (6 bases). Germline V CDR1 and CDR2: SGDLS, YYNGEE. V lost 1 base and J 5 bases, leaving 18 bases between the germline ends. The CDR3 length is 16 residues.

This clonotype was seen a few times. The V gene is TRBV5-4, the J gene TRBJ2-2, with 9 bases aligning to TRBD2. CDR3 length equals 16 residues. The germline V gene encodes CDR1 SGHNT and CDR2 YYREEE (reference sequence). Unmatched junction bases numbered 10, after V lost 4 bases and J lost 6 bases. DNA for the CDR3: TGTGCCAGCAGCCCTATAGCGGGGGCCAGGGCCGGGGAGCTGTTTTTT. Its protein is CASSPIAGARAGELFF.